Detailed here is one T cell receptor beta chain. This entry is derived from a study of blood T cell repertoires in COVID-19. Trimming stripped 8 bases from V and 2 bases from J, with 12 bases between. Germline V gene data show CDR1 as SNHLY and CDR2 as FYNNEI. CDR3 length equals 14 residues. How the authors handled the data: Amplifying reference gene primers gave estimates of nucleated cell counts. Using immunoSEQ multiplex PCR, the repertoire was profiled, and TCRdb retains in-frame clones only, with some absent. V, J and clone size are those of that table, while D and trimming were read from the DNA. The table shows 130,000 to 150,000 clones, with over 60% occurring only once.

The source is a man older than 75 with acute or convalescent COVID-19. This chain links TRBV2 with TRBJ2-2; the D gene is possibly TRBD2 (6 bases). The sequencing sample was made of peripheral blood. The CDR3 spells CASGAGTNTGELFF. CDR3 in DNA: TGTGCCAGCGGGGCCGGGACTAACACCGGGGAGCTGTTTTTT.